The rows below give T cell receptor beta chains drawn from one sample of a study of blood T cell repertoires in COVID-19. Measured with immunoSEQ multiplex PCR; TCRdb has only the in-frame clones, and not every one. The sample gives tens of thousands of clones, 70% to 85% of which show up once; around 25% is in the top ten. Source material: peripheral blood. These receptors were taken from a man aged 55 to 70 with acute or convalescent COVID-19. CDR3s include the opening cysteine and the closing phenylalanine or tryptophan. A D gene is named only where the DNA matches it firmly. Not all rows give a size; the values are once, few, many and, for expanded clones, a class.

j_call v_call clone_size d_call cdr3_aa
TRBJ1-1 TRBV12-3/TRBV12-4 . . CASSLGIMNSAFF
TRBJ2-7 TRBV25-1 . TRBD1 CASRRQGANEQYF
TRBJ2-1 TRBV6-6 . . CASGRGYNEQFF
TRBJ1-6 TRBV7-2 . . CASSFDRLQNSPLHF
TRBJ1-1 TRBV7-9 . . CATVKEATEAFF
TRBJ1-2 TRBV5-1 . . CASSLNGRRLQNGYTF
TRBJ2-3 TRBV7-2 few . CASSSNPTGPGSRNTQYF
TRBJ2-1 TRBV2 . . CASSGYGGNNEQFF
TRBJ1-4 TRBV18 . . CASSPLREEEKLFF
TRBJ2-4 TRBV28 . TRBD1 CASSFGQGHVDIQYF
TRBJ2-1 TRBV7-2 . . CASSLERGSYNEQFF
TRBJ2-3 TRBV30 . TRBD1 CALPPGGHSTDTQYF
TRBJ1-2 TRBV3-1/TRBV3-2 . . CASSAYDGVGYGYTF
TRBJ1-2 TRBV5-5 . . CASTGGWGYTF
TRBJ2-4 TRBV4-1 . . CASSQDPGSKNIQYF
TRBJ1-1 TRBV6-1 . . CASSENEGFTEAFF
TRBJ2-4 TRBV28 . . CASSLEPDTVQYF
TRBJ1-1 TRBV19 . . CASSIDRGQNTEAFF
TRBJ2-3 TRBV29-1 . TRBD2 CSVAPTGGATDTQYF
TRBJ2-3 TRBV5-4 . TRBD2 CASSFGRGGEGTQYF
TRBJ2-1 TRBV7-3 . TRBD2 CASSLRGGGSSYNEQFF
TRBJ1-3 TRBV5-6 . . CASDSSISGNTIYF
TRBJ1-2 TRBV5-1 . . CASSLTVNYGYTF
TRBJ1-2 TRBV18 . . CASSPLGTSIKTDYGYTF
TRBJ2-5 TRBV7-9 once . CASSLVGLLSGTQYF
TRBJ1-2 TRBV28 few TRBD1 CASSIKGAGYTF
TRBJ2-3 TRBV5-1 . . CASSSGYGGPNTDTQYF
TRBJ1-1 TRBV5-6 few . CASSYYTEAFF
TRBJ1-1 TRBV12-5 . TRBD1 CASGLGRQGPRIEVFF
TRBJ2-7 TRBV11-2 . TRBD1 CASSSGQGAYEQYF
TRBJ2-5 TRBV20-1 . . CSAPEGETQYF
TRBJ2-5 TRBV5-1 . TRBD2 CASSFSGTSGGQETQYF
TRBJ2-3 TRBV10-3 once TRBD1 CATRMVLSGQNTDTQYF
TRBJ2-7 TRBV7-9 . TRBD1 CASSFPGQGGEQHF
TRBJ1-5 TRBV2 few . CASRYRENQPQHF
TRBJ1-2 TRBV28 . . CASGAAGDYGYTF
TRBJ1-5 TRBV27 few TRBD1 CASSGTGLNQPQHF
TRBJ1-1 TRBV12-3/TRBV12-4 few . CASIASGNTEAFF
TRBJ2-2 TRBV19 once TRBD2 CASSQGTGLAGISGELFF
TRBJ2-3 TRBV4-2 . . CASSLTRGGASDTQYF
TRBJ2-2 TRBV29-1 few TRBD1 CSAGILGQGLPGELFF
TRBJ1-1 TRBV4-1 . . CASTNPLTTRGTEAFF
TRBJ1-5 TRBV19 once TRBD1 CATRDRGDVSNQPQHF
TRBJ2-1 TRBV7-9 . . CASSPGTLIQFF
TRBJ2-2 TRBV24-1 few . CATSDAREYTGELFF
TRBJ2-1 TRBV18 few TRBD2 CASSPRQGHFLTSGGIYNEQFF
TRBJ1-4 TRBV6-5 . . CASSSPGGHEKLFF
TRBJ1-2 TRBV20-1 . TRBD1 CSAGTGDGYTF
TRBJ1-5 TRBV21-1 . . CASSIPGQATNQPQHF
TRBJ1-5 TRBV7-2 . TRBD1 CASSVKGGQGQPQHF
TRBJ1-1 TRBV19 few TRBD1 CASSGQGLGNTEAFF
TRBJ2-7 TRBV21-1 once . CASVPSRVPDYEQYF
TRBJ1-2 TRBV2 . . CASMRTDYGYTF
TRBJ2-3 TRBV4-2 . . CASSLSSSDTQYF
TRBJ2-3 TRBV14 . . CASSPRQANTDTQYF
TRBJ2-7 TRBV6-5 . . CASRSSSYEQYF
TRBJ1-1 TRBV5-1 . TRBD1 CASRLDRGRGTEAFF
TRBJ1-5 TRBV19 . TRBD1 CASTLGTVSNQPQHF
TRBJ2-1 TRBV2 . TRBD2 CASRGLAGGLNEQFF